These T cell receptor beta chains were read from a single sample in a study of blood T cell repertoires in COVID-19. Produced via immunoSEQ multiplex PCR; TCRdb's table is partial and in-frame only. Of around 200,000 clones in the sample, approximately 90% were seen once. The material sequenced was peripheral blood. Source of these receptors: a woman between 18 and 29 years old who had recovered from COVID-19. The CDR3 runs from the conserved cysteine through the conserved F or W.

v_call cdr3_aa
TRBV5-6 CASSFGGTSNQPQHF
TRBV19 CASSLAGGGDTQYF
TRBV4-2 CASSQELGLSSYNEQFF
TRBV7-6 CASSLTAGGPDTQYF
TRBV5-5 CASSWDRAQPQHF
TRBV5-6 CASSRDRVAGELFF
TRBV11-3 CASSPMVEIFGANYSPLHF
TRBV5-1 CASSLDPGSEAFF
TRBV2 CASGLNRAANTEAFF
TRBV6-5 CASSYDWSSTDTQYF
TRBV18 CASSPGTGQFYEQYF
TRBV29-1 CSVERRTGPLQETQYF
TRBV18 CASSRGGGGTDTQYF
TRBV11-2 CASSFAGYANEKLFF
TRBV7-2 CASSSPLAGEETQYF
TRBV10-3 CAIGGANTGELFF
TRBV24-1 CATAQGRQETQYF
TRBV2 CASSARGGNQPQHF
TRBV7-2 CASSLQGASNQPQHF
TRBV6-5 CASSRPGVGTQYF
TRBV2 CASSAAGALQPQHF
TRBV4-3 CASSQDGRSNGGNQPQHF
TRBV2 CASNQRGGGNEQFF
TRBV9 CASSGTGTGGVYGYTF
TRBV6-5 CASSYSRENNEQFF
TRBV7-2 CASRGGAAGYTF
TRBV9 CASSAGTSSGNTIYF
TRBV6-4 CASRDSSYTQYF
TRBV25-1 CASSDPRRGRPGNTIYF
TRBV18 CASSPSRLEAFF
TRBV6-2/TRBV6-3 CASSYSPTSRYPGSIGELFF
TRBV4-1 CASSPLQANSPLHF
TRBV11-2 CASSLRAGVYNEQFF
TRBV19 CASRAGDYSGNTIYF
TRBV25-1 CASSAHKDSYNEQFF
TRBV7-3 CASGERDTGELFF
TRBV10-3 CAISEPTRGIETQYF
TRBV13 CASSLSGSTGELFF
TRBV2 CASSETGNQETQYF
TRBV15 CATSREDEQFF
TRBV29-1 CSVKKGQLNTGELFF
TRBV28 CASSIYTKQETQYF